The T cell receptor (beta chain) under discussion was sequenced for a study of blood T cell repertoires in COVID-19. For the study at large: The cDNA or gDNA used as material had been derived from T cells, B-cell-depleted T cells, or PBMCs.

The study drew participants aged about 18 to 89 years from some 24 US areas. Which cohort a participant joined came from the clinical history participants gave. The germline CDR1 and CDR2 sequences are SGHAT and FQNNGV. V was shortened by 4 bases and J by 3 bases, with 15 bases between the two germline ends. The CDR3 consists of 15 residues. TCRdb keeps only in-frame clones here, not all; method: immunoSEQ multiplex PCR. The data show 150,000 or so clones, with approximately 84% seen just once and 0.95% to 1.5% held by the top ten. V gene TRBV11-2 combines with J gene TRBJ2-5; D remains unclear. The receptor was derived from a human donor with acute COVID-19. The donor label of this sample is uncertain. The sample consisted of PBMCs or T cells enriched from blood (not recorded which). The CDR3 sequence is CASSSYTTKKETQYF. DNA of the CDR3: TGTGCCAGCAGCTCCTATACTACCAAGAAAGAGACCCAGTACTTC.